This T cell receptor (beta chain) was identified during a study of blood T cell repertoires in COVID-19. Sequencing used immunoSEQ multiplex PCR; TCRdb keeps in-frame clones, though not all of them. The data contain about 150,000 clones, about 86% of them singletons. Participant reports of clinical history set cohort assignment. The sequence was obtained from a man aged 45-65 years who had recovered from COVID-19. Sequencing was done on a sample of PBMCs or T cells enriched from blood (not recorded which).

This CDR3 reads CSVAGDRGFNEQFF. DNA for the CDR3: TGCAGCGTTGCTGGGGACAGGGGGTTCAATGAGCAGTTCTTC. The rearrangement uses TRBV29-1 and TRBJ2-1; TRBD1 matches at 11 bases. With 4 bases clipped from V and 6 bases from J, the junction kept 5 bases outside the gene matches. Germline assignment: CDR1 SQVTM and CDR2 ANQGSEA. This CDR3 has 14 amino acids.